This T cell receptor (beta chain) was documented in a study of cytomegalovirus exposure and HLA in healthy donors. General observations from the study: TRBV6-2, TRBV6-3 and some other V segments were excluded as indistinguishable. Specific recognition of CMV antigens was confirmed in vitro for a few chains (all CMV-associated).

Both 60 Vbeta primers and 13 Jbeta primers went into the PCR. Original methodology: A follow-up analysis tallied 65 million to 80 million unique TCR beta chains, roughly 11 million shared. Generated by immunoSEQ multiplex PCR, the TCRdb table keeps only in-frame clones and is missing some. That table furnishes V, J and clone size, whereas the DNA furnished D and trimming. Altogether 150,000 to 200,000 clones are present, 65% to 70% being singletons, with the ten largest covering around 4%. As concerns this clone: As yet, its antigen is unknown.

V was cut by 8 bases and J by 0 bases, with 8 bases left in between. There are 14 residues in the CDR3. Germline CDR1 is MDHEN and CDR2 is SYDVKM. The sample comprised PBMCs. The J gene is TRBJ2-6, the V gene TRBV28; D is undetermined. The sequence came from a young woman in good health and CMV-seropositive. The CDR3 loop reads CASGLRSGANVLTF. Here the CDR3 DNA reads TGTGCCAGCGGGCTACGCTCTGGGGCCAACGTCCTGACTTTC. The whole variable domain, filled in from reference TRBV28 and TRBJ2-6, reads DVKVTQSSRYLVKRTGEKVFLECVQDMDHENMFWYRQDPGLGLRLIYFSYDVKMKEKGDIPEGYSVSREKKERFSLILESASTNQTSMYLCASGLRSGANVLTFGAGSRLTVL.